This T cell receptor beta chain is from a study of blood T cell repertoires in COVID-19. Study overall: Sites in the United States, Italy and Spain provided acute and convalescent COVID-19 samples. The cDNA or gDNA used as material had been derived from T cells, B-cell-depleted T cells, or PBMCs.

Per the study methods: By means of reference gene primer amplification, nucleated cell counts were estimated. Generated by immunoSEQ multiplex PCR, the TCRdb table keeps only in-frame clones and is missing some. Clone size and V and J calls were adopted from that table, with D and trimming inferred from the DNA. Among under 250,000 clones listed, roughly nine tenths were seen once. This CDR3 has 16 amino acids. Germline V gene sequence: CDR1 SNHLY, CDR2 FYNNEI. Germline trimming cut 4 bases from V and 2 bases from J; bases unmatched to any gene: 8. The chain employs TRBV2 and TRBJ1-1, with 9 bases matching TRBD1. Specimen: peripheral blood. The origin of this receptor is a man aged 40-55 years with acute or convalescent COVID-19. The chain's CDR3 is CASSARTGVGNTEAFF. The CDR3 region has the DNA TGTGCCAGCAGTGCGAGGACAGGGGTGGGAAACACTGAAGCTTTCTTT.